These 25 T cell receptor beta chains were all obtained from the same sample, sequenced in a study of blood T cell repertoires in COVID-19. Measured with immunoSEQ multiplex PCR; TCRdb has only the in-frame clones, and not every one. The sample holds roughly 100,000 clones, roughly 87% seen once. Sequencing was carried out using peripheral blood. The receptors come from a human donor in a cohort sampled during active COVID-19.

The chain is built from TRBV7-2 and TRBJ2-2; no reliable D call. The ends were cut back, 4 bases at V and 2 bases at J, with 14 bases in the middle. The length of the CDR3 is 16 residues. The germline CDR1 and CDR2 sequences are SGHTA and FQGNSA. The CDR3: CASSSRIGVNTGELFF. Here the CDR3 DNA reads TGTGCCAGCAGCTCGCGCATCGGAGTAAACACCGGGGAGCTGTTTTTT.

The chain links TRBV14 to TRBJ2-1; D is unclear. This CDR3 region has 15 residues. Trimming shortened V by 1 base and J by 4 bases, and 11 bases separated the two germline ends. The V gene's germline CDR1 is SGHDN and CDR2 FVKESK. CDR3 bases: TGTGCCAGCAGCCAAGCCCATCCTAATTACAATGAGCAGTTCTTC. It codes for CASSQAHPNYNEQFF.

In the case of this clone: The sample holds other DNA sequences that translate to the same CDR3. The chain has TRBV11-2 and TRBJ2-2; D is unclear. This CDR3 contains 15 residues. V dropped 1 base and J dropped 5 bases, with 11 bases sitting between them. The germline V gene encodes CDR1 SGHAT and CDR2 FQNNGV. CDR3 in amino acids: CASSLVGRLTGELFF. Here the CDR3 DNA reads TGTGCCAGCAGCTTAGTCGGCAGGTTAACCGGGGAGCTGTTTTTT.

This clone was counted a single time. The CDR3 spells CASSRSGQFADTQYF. The DNA for the CDR3 is TGCGCCAGCAGCCGGTCGGGACAGTTCGCAGATACGCAGTATTTT. This chain uses TRBV4-1 with TRBJ2-3; 7 bases agree with TRBD1. The V and J ends lost 4 bases and 4 bases, in that order; junction bases with no gene match: 8. The CDR3 totals 15 residues. CDR1 is MGHRA and CDR2 is YSYEKL in the germline V gene.

The chain links TRBV7-2 to TRBJ1-5; D remains ambiguous. Germline V lookup: CDR1 SGHTA, CDR2 FQGNSA. With 6 bases removed from V and 0 bases from J, the gap between germline ends came to 9 bases. CDR3 length: 14 amino acids. The CDR3 bases are TGTGCCAGCAGTCGGGAGGGTAGCAATCAGCCCCAGCATTTT. Its protein product is CASSREGSNQPQHF.

This chain links TRBV29-1 with TRBJ2-7; D possibly corresponds to TRBD1 (6 bases). The CDR3 spans 14 residues. Per the germline V gene, CDR1 is SQVTM and CDR2 is ANQGSEA. V was cut by 6 bases and J by 7 bases, with 22 bases left in between. The CDR3 DNA follows: TGCAGCGTCGCAGGGGAGTCGGATACGGGGGAGCAGTACTTC. Translation: CSVAGESDTGEQYF.

This clone was picked up a small number of times. The rearrangement links TRBV19 to TRBJ1-5; D is possibly TRBD1 (6 bases). Germline assignment: CDR1 LNHDA and CDR2 SQIVND (reference sequence). Between the trimmed V and J ends, which lost 10 bases and 9 bases, there was a span of 19 bases. The CDR3 runs to 13 residues. CDR3 sequence reads: CATQRTAGRPQHF. The CDR3, as DNA: TGTGCCACGCAGCGGACAGCGGGGCGGCCCCAGCATTTT.

The chain uses TRBV7-8 and TRBJ2-1; maybe TRBD1 (5 bases). V was clipped by 2 bases and J by 9 bases, with 11 bases between them. From germline, CDR1 is SGHVS and CDR2 FQNEAQ. The CDR3 has 13 amino acids. The CDR3 DNA reads as TGTGCCAGCAGCTTACGACAGTCGGGTGAGCAGTTCTTC. Translated: CASSLRQSGEQFF. The variable domain in full, completed from reference TRBV7-8 and TRBJ2-1, reads GAGVSQSPRYKVAKRGQDVALRCDPISGHVSLFWYQQALGQGPEFLTYFQNEAQLDKSGLPSDRFFAERPEGSVSTLKIQRTQQEDSAVYLCASSLRQSGEQFFGPGTRLTVL.

Written as DNA, the CDR3 is TGTGCCAGTAATTTTCTCACCGGGGAGCTGTTTTTT. The encoded protein is CASNFLTGELFF. The chain links TRBV19 to TRBJ2-2; no firm D call. Germline V gives CDR1 LNHDA, CDR2 SQIVND (reference sequence). The CDR3 is 12 amino acids. The V end was cut by 7 bases, the J end by 4 bases, with 7 bases between.

The chain couples TRBV3-1 (or the pseudogene TRBV3-2) to TRBJ2-3; possibly TRBD1 for D (6 bases). Trimming took off 3 bases at V and 3 bases at J, with 16 bases between the two ends. Germline V lookup: CDR1 LGHDT, CDR2 YNNKEL (reference sequence). The CDR3 is 16 amino acids. In DNA form, the CDR3 reads TGTGCCAGCAGCCAGAGAGACCGGGACATTACAGATACGCAGTATTTT. Residues: CASSQRDRDITDTQYF.

This clone has more than one count but fewer than ten. The rearrangement links TRBV7-8 to TRBJ1-1, with D hard to call. CDR1 is SGHVS, CDR2 FQNEAQ, per germline. The CDR3 runs 12 residues. V lost 6 bases and J lost 9, with 14 bases in between. Here the CDR3 reads CASRAPTMKAFF. The CDR3 DNA follows: TGTGCCAGCAGGGCCCCCACTATGAAAGCTTTCTTT.

The sample holds one count of this clone. The chain couples TRBV7-3 to TRBJ2-7, with 9 bases lining up with TRBD2. Per germline, CDR1 SGHTA and CDR2 FQGTGA. The CDR3 runs 15 residues. Losses at the gene ends were 4 bases for V and 2 bases for J; bases not matched to a gene: 6. CDR3 bases: TGTGCCAGCAGCTCAACTGGCGGGGGGGCCTACGAGCAGTACTTC. This translates into CASSSTGGGAYEQYF.

The chain carries TRBV7-3 and TRBJ1-2; D is uncertain. The CDR3 runs to 13 residues. Trimming cost V 5 bases and J 8 bases, with 15 bases left between them. CDR1 and CDR2 from the germline V gene are SGHTA and FQGTGA. The CDR3 here is CASSPGSLEGYTF. DNA for the CDR3: TGTGCCAGCAGCCCCGGGTCCCTCGAGGGCTACACCTTC.

The chain couples TRBV3-1 (or the pseudogene TRBV3-2) to TRBJ2-3, with TRBD1 matching over 9 bases. Per the germline V gene, CDR1 is LGHDT and CDR2 is YNNKEL (reference sequence). The ends lost 0 bases at V and 3 bases at J; junction bases unmatched: 7. The CDR3 spans 17 residues. CDR3 in amino acids: CASSQETGGRGTDTQYF. The CDR3 DNA sequence: TGTGCCAGCAGCCAAGAAACAGGGGGCCGGGGGACAGATACGCAGTATTTT.

The genes are TRBV6-4 and TRBJ2-7, with D possibly TRBD1 on 6 matching bases. Deletions cut 2 bases from V and 8 bases from J, with 7 bases between. The CDR3 contains 11 residues. Germline V CDR1 and CDR2: MRHNA, SNTAGT. CDR3 DNA sequence: TGTGCCAGCAGTGACGGGGGCCAGCAGTACTTC. Translating gives CASSDGGQQYF.

Only a few counts were recorded for this clone. The chain carries TRBV7-2 and TRBJ1-6, with 9 bases matching TRBD1. The CDR3 sequence is 17 residues long. Germline lookup yields CDR1 SGHTA and CDR2 FQGNSA. Losses at the gene ends were 1 base for V and 10 bases for J; bases not matched to a gene: 11. The DNA for the CDR3 is TGTGCCAGCAGCTTAGGACCCCTTACAGGGGGCAGCTCACCCCTCCACTTT. Its translation: CASSLGPLTGGSSPLHF.

V is TRBV6-5 and J is TRBJ1-2, with 8 nucleotides matching TRBD1. With V trimmed by 0 bases and J by 5 bases, 8 bases remained unmatched. This CDR3 spans 16 amino acids. Germline CDR1 is MNHEY and CDR2 is SVGAGI. CDR3 in DNA: TGTGCCAGCAGTTACTCAGGGCAGGGGGCCCCATATGGCTACACCTTC. It translates to CASSYSGQGAPYGYTF.

The chain has TRBV24-1 and TRBJ1-1; weak D call: TRBD1 (6 bases). Trimming left V 2 bases short and J 2 bases short, with 11 bases between. The CDR3 has 15 residues. Germline V gene data show CDR1 as KGHDR and CDR2 as SFDVKD. Written as DNA, the CDR3 is TGTGCCACCAGTGATTCTGGGGGCGGTAACACTGAAGCTTTCTTT. Its protein is CATSDSGGGNTEAFF.

There are many counts of this clone. The chain employs TRBV10-1 and TRBJ2-7; D not certain. The germline V and J ends were trimmed by 2 bases and 5 bases, with 10 bases remaining between them. The CDR3 totals 13 residues. Germline V gene lookup returns CDR1 WNHNN and CDR2 SYGVQD (reference sequence). CDR3 DNA: TGCGCCAGCAGTGAGCACGGTTCCCACGAGCAGTACTTC. This codes for CASSEHGSHEQYF.

This sequence joins TRBV5-1 and TRBJ1-1; the D is unclear. The germline V gene has CDR1 SGHRS and CDR2 YFSETQ. V lost 0 bases, J lost 3 bases, and 9 bases lay in between. The CDR3 length is 14 residues. This CDR3 reads CASSLVSEHTEAFF. CDR3 nucleotide sequence: TGCGCCAGCAGCTTGGTTAGTGAGCACACTGAAGCTTTCTTT. Full variable domain (outside the CDR3, taken from reference TRBV5-1 and TRBJ1-1): KAGVTQTPRYLIKTRGQQVTLSCSPISGHRSVSWYQQTPGQGLQFLFEYFSETQRNKGNFPGRFSGRQFSNSRSEMNVSTLELGDSALYLCASSLVSEHTEAFFGQGTRLTVV.

This clone was picked up a small number of times. V gene TRBV19 combines with J gene TRBJ2-3; tentatively, D is TRBD1 (5 bases). Deletions cut 6 bases from V and 5 bases from J, with 18 bases between. CDR3 length: 15 amino acids. CDR1 LNHDA and CDR2 SQIVND come from the germline V gene (reference sequence). This CDR3 is CASSRDSSMGDTQYF. In DNA form, the CDR3 reads TGTGCCAGTAGCCGCGACAGTTCCATGGGAGATACGCAGTATTTT. The full variable domain, its missing parts supplied by reference TRBV19 and TRBJ2-3, is DGGITQSPKYLFRKEGQNVTLSCEQNLNHDAMYWYRQDPGQGLRLIYYSQIVNDFQKGDIAEGYSVSREKKESFPLTVTSAQKNPTAFYLCASSRDSSMGDTQYFGPGTRLTVL.

J is TRBJ2-7 and V is TRBV11-2; 10 positions agree with TRBD1. This CDR3 comprises 14 residues. CDR1 and CDR2 (germline): SGHAT, FQNNGV. The trim removed 5 bases at V and 6 bases at J, leaving 7 bases unmatched. The CDR3 sequence is CASSPRQGAGEQYF. CDR3 bases: TGTGCCAGCAGCCCAAGACAGGGGGCCGGCGAGCAGTACTTC. The whole variable domain, remainder taken from reference TRBV11-2 and TRBJ2-7, is EAGVAQSPRYKIIEKRQSVAFWCNPISGHATLYWYQQILGQGPKLLIQFQNNGVVDDSQLPKDRFSAERLKGVDSTLKIQPAKLEDSAVYLCASSPRQGAGEQYFGPGTRLTVT.

This clone occurred once. The genes are TRBV10-3 and TRBJ2-3, with 7 bases identical to TRBD2. This CDR3 comprises 15 residues. Looked up from germline, CDR1 is ENHRY and CDR2 is SYGVKD. V was pared by 5 bases and J by 5 bases, with 10 bases of the junction left unmatched. CDR3 sequence: CAISPGLRAEDTQYF. DNA for the CDR3: TGTGCCATCAGTCCGGGACTAAGGGCAGAAGATACGCAGTATTTT.

This clone was seen a handful of times. V gene TRBV2 combines with J gene TRBJ1-6; no reliable D call. The V gene's germline CDR1 is SNHLY and CDR2 FYNNEI. The CDR3 is 16 residues long. Trimming removed 5 bases from V and 7 bases from J, with 18 bases in between. CDR3 loop: CASSFGLASGNSPLHF. CDR3 sequence (DNA): TGTGCCAGCAGTTTCGGACTCGCCTCGGGGAATTCACCCCTCCACTTT.

This chain links TRBV3-1 (or the pseudogene TRBV3-2) with TRBJ2-3; 13 bases are a match to TRBD2. Germline-derived CDR1 and CDR2 are LGHDT and YNNKEL (reference sequence). This CDR3 has 16 residues. V dropped 4 bases and J dropped 5; count of bases not matched to a gene: 6. In nucleotides, the CDR3 is TGTGCCAGCAGCCCCGGGACTAGCGGGGAGGTAGATACGCAGTATTTT. Its translation is CASSPGTSGEVDTQYF.